These T cell receptor beta chains were read from a single sample in a study of blood T cell repertoires in COVID-19. TCRdb's table, derived via immunoSEQ multiplex PCR, lists solely in-frame clones and lacks some. The sample consists of over 200,000 clones, around four fifths of them appearing once. The sequencing input was peripheral blood. The receptors come from a woman of 80 years or more with active or convalescent COVID-19. Each CDR3 is given with its conserved first and last residue. Each record gives: D gene, CDR3 length, V gene, J gene, CDR3 protein, CDR3 DNA. D genes are given only for firm matches.

d_gene: .
len: 13
v_gene: TRBV12-5
j_gene: TRBJ2-7
CDR3aa: CASGLTGTYEQYF
CDR3nt: TGTGCTAGTGGTTTGACAGGAACCTACGAGCAGTACTTC

d_gene: .
len: 13
v_gene: TRBV3-1/TRBV3-2
j_gene: TRBJ1-4
CDR3aa: CASSLPGNVKLFF
CDR3nt: TGTGCCAGCAGCCTCCCAGGGAATGTCAAACTGTTTTTT

d_gene: .
len: 16
v_gene: TRBV18
j_gene: TRBJ2-1
CDR3aa: CASSPPGGLTYNEQFF
CDR3nt: TGTGCCAGCTCACCACCGGGGGGACTGACCTACAATGAGCAGTTCTTC

d_gene: .
len: 14
v_gene: TRBV7-8
j_gene: TRBJ1-1
CDR3aa: CASSSYRDRAEAFF
CDR3nt: TGTGCCAGCAGCTCCTACAGGGATAGAGCTGAAGCTTTCTTT

d_gene: .
len: 11
v_gene: TRBV5-6
j_gene: TRBJ1-1
CDR3aa: CASSYGHEAFF
CDR3nt: TGTGCCAGCAGCTACGGACATGAAGCTTTCTTT

d_gene: .
len: 12
v_gene: TRBV6-2/TRBV6-3
j_gene: TRBJ2-1
CDR3aa: CASSYSLHEQFF
CDR3nt: TGTGCCAGCAGTTATTCTCTCCATGAGCAGTTCTTC

d_gene: .
len: 14
v_gene: TRBV29-1
j_gene: TRBJ1-1
CDR3aa: CSVDRGRGSTEAFF
CDR3nt: TGCAGCGTTGACCGGGGGAGAGGGTCAACTGAAGCTTTCTTT

d_gene: TRBD1
len: 13
v_gene: TRBV19
j_gene: TRBJ1-2
CDR3aa: CASSLGTGNGYTF
CDR3nt: TGTGCCAGTAGTCTGGGGACAGGAAACGGCTACACCTTC

d_gene: .
len: 14
v_gene: TRBV19
j_gene: TRBJ2-1
CDR3aa: CASSPPYSGSEQFF
CDR3nt: TGTGCCAGTAGTCCGCCGTATAGCGGTAGTGAGCAGTTCTTC

d_gene: TRBD2
len: 16
v_gene: TRBV7-8
j_gene: TRBJ2-7
CDR3aa: CASSLVWSLAGGEQYF
CDR3nt: TGTGCCAGCAGCTTAGTATGGTCGCTAGCGGGAGGTGAGCAGTACTTC

d_gene: .
len: 15
v_gene: TRBV30
j_gene: TRBJ1-3
CDR3aa: CAWSSTDISGNTIYF
CDR3nt: TGTGCCTGGAGTTCGACAGATATCTCTGGAAACACCATATATTTT

d_gene: .
len: 15
v_gene: TRBV2
j_gene: TRBJ1-5
CDR3aa: CASSEARGSSQPQHF
CDR3nt: TGTGCCAGCAGTGAAGCTAGAGGGTCGTCACAGCCCCAGCATTTT

d_gene: TRBD2
len: 15
v_gene: TRBV29-1
j_gene: TRBJ2-1
CDR3aa: CSVELLAGIDNEQFF
CDR3nt: TGCAGCGTAGAACTACTAGCGGGGATCGACAATGAGCAGTTCTTC

d_gene: TRBD2
len: 15
v_gene: TRBV7-8
j_gene: TRBJ2-3
CDR3aa: CASSHRLAGGDTQYF
CDR3nt: TGTGCCAGCAGCCACAGACTAGCGGGGGGAGATACGCAGTATTTT

d_gene: .
len: 13
v_gene: TRBV19
j_gene: TRBJ1-2
CDR3aa: CASSMPEGYGYTF
CDR3nt: TGTGCCAGTAGTATGCCCGAGGGCTATGGCTACACCTTC

d_gene: .
len: 14
v_gene: TRBV30
j_gene: TRBJ2-1
CDR3aa: CAWLDGSSYNEQFF
CDR3nt: TGTGCCTGGCTAGACGGAAGCTCCTACAATGAGCAGTTCTTC

d_gene: TRBD1
len: 14
v_gene: TRBV5-1
j_gene: TRBJ2-4
CDR3aa: CASSLEGQRDIQYF
CDR3nt: TGCGCCAGCAGCTTAGAGGGACAGAGGGACATTCAGTACTTC

d_gene: TRBD1
len: 15
v_gene: TRBV25-1
j_gene: TRBJ2-7
CDR3aa: CASSPPGQGKYEQYF
CDR3nt: TGTGCCAGCAGTCCCCCGGGACAGGGTAAATACGAGCAGTACTTC